This T cell receptor (beta chain) emerged from a study of blood T cell repertoires in COVID-19. Profiled with immunoSEQ multiplex PCR; TCRdb holds only in-frame clones, not every one. The sample consists of hundreds of thousands of clones, roughly 84% of them appearing once. CDR3 length: 12 amino acids. The germline V gene has CDR1 SGHDT and CDR2 YYEEEE. V dropped 2 bases and J dropped 6 bases, with 8 bases sitting between them. The sequence was collected from a woman in her forties who had recovered from COVID-19. The chain has TRBV5-6 and TRBJ1-2; D is possibly TRBD1 (6 bases). Input material: PBMCs or T cells enriched from blood (not recorded which). The CDR3: CASSLQGDGYTF. CDR3 DNA sequence: TGTGCCAGCAGCTTACAGGGCGATGGCTACACCTTC.